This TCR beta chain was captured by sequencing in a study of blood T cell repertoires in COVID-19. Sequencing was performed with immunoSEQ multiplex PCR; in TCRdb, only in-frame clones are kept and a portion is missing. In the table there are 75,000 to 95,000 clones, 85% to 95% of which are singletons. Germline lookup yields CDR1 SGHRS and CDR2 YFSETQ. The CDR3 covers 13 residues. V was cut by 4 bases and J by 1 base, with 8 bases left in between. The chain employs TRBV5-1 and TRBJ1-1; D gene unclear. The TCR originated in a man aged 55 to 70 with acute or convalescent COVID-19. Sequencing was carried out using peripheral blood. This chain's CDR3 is CASSRSGNTEAFF. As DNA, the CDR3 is TGCGCCAGCAGCCGGAGTGGGAACACTGAAGCTTTCTTT.